This T cell receptor (beta chain) comes out of a study of radiotherapy plus CTLA-4 blockade in lung cancer. CDR1 SGHNT and CDR2 YENEEA come from the germline V gene. The CDR3 consists of 14 residues. Trimming removed 3 bases from V and 7 bases from J; junction bases left unmatched: 5. Generated by immunoSEQ multiplex PCR, the TCRdb table keeps only in-frame clones and is missing some. The table has about 44,000 clones, roughly four fifths seen once; the top ten hold under 3%. The TCR comes from a human donor with non-small cell lung cancer whose response to radiotherapy plus ipilimumab could not be evaluated. The V call is TRBV11-3, the J call TRBJ2-1, with 8 bases matching TRBD2. Material: peripheral blood, obtained from a patient treated with radiotherapy plus ipilimumab. CDR3 in amino acids: CASSFGGGQNEQFF. In nucleotides, the CDR3 is TGTGCCAGCAGCTTCGGGGGGGGGCAGAATGAGCAGTTCTTC.